This is a list of T cell receptor beta chains from one sample in a study of tumor T cells in aggressive B-cell lymphoma. Method: immunoSEQ multiplex PCR; TCRdb's copy keeps in-frame clones and lacks some. The sample contains several thousand clones, about 88% of which appear only once. The sample taken for sequencing was tumor tissue. These receptors all come from an adult with diffuse large B cell lymphoma. CDR3s include the opening cysteine and the closing phenylalanine or tryptophan.

>TRBV28
CASSRRQGIGEQYF
>TRBV5-1
CASSLAASGGPENYEQYF
>TRBV4-3
CASSQPGTDTQYF
>TRBV27
CASSLNRGYEQYF
>TRBV2
CASEKGGKPYEQYF
>TRBV5-4
CASSSGGYGPQHF
>TRBV28
CASSPQTGTEAFF
>TRBV18
CASSPAEENTEAFF
>TRBV7-2
CASSFRARGTEAFF
>TRBV5-4
CASSLSPGQGNEKLFF
>TRBV7-9
CASSSGQLNTEAFF
>TRBV18
CASSAEQGSNEKLFF
>TRBV7-6
CASSLQSGNTIYF
>TRBV13
CASSLTGINEKLFF
>TRBV4-3
CASSQDGRGPRTDTQYF
>TRBV4-1
CASSPGGVSGNTIYF
>TRBV4-2
CASSQDRGRGGSETQYF
>TRBV28
CASSPTGNYGYTF
>TRBV14
CASSQTAGNYEQYF
>TRBV6-5
CASSWTGGGDGYTF
>TRBV19
CASSITGLPSYEQYF
>TRBV19
CASSMQNLPQPQHF
>TRBV18
CASSPPGGDYGYTF
>TRBV6-5
CASRSRTSSTDTQYF
>TRBV28
CASSLSIDTQYF
>TRBV5-1
CASSSAGPENNSPLHF
>TRBV5-1
CASSQGTGLITEAFF
>TRBV2
CASTSGTGGFLYGYTF
>TRBV7-3
CASSPRSGGTYNEQFF
>TRBV28
CASSVMTGASNQPQHF
>TRBV6-5
CASSYSRGGGVHEQYF
>TRBV15
CATSRDVGGRAGELFF
>TRBV7-9
CASSPGRLQEKLFF
>TRBV10-3
CAISDPQGIEDIQYF
>TRBV27
CASSLARDRLNIQYF
>TRBV5-6
CASSSRTSRGDTQYF
>TRBV28
CASRARGLGPQHF
>TRBV28
CASSLFGGNEQFF
>TRBV11-3
CASSLVVGQKAFF
>TRBV4-3
CASSQGGLASTDTQYF
>TRBV19
CASQGGNTEAFF
>TRBV7-6
CASSLGGWGSGGADTQYF
>TRBV19
CASSIGLPGGSEKLFF
>TRBV5-1
CASSIGTGYYGELFF
>TRBV20-1
CSANRGREAFF
>TRBV5-4
CASSLVGSGAHEQYF
>TRBV4-3
CASSGDDRADYGYTF
>TRBV6-1
CASSNGYEQYF
>TRBV5-1
CASSLRQGDQPQHF
>TRBV7-9
CASSPGTSGVKSYNEQFF
>TRBV30
CAWSVGGYGYTF
>TRBV4-3
CASSQDAGGIGTEAFF
>TRBV9
CASSGTGTSNYGYTF
>TRBV6-5
CASSPDAPGYGYTF
>TRBV7-9
CASSSKAGGSTDTQYF
>TRBV19
CASSSEKWTVNTEAFF
>TRBV7-2
CASSLNRNLEAFF
>TRBV29-1
CSGRTGGQHGYTF
>TRBV6-5
CASKPGRNTEAFF
>TRBV19
CASSLLAGGIYEQYF